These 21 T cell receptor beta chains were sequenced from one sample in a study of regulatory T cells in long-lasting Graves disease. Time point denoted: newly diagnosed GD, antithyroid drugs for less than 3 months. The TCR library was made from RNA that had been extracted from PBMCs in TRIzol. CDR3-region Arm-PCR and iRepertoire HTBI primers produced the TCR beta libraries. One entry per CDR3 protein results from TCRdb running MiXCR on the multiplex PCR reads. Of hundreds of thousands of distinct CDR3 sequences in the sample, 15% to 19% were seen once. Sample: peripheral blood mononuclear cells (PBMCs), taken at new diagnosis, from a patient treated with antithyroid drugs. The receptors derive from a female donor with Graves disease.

DNA of the CDR3: TGTGCCAGCAGTGATGCCCGAGGGGTGGCTGGAAACACCATATATTTT. As protein: CASSDARGVAGNTIYF. J is TRBJ1-3 and V is TRBV6-2 or TRBV6-3; D is possibly TRBD1 (5 bases). Between the trimmed V and J ends, which lost 5 bases and 2 bases, there was a span of 16 bases. The CDR3 contains 16 residues. Germline lookup yields CDR1 MNHEY and CDR2 SVGEGT.

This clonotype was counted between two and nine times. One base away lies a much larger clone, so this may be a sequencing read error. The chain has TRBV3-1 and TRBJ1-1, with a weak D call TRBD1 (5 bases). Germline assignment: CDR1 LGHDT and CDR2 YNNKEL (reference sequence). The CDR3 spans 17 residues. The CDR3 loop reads CAGSQEYNRSMNTEAFF. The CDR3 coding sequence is TGTGCCGGCAGCCAAGAGTATAACAGGTCGATGAACACTGAAGCTTTCTTT.

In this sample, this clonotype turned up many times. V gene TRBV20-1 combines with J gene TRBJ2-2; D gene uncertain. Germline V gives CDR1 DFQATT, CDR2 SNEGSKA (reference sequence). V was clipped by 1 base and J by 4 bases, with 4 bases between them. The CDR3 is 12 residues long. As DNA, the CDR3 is TGCAGTGCTAGAGGATCCACCGGGGAGCTGTTTTTT. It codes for CSARGSTGELFF.

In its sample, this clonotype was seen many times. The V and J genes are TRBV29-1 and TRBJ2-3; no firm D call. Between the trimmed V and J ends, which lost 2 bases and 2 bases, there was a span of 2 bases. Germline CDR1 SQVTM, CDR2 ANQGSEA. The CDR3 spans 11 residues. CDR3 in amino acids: CSVEYTDTQYF. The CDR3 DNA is TGCAGCGTTGAATACACAGATACGCAGTATTTT.

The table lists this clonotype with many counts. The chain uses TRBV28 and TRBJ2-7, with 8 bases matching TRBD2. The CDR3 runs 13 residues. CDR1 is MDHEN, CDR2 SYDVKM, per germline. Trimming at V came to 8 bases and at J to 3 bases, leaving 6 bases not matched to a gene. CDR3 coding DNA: TGTGCCAGCCGGCAGCGGGAGTTCTACGAGCAGTACTTC. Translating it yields CASRQREFYEQYF.

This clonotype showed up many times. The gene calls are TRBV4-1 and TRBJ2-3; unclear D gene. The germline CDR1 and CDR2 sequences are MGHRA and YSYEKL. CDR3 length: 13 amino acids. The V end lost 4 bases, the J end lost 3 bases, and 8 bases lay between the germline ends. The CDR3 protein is CASSPPETDTQYF. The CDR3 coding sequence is TGCGCCAGCAGCCCGCCGGAGACAGATACGCAGTATTTT.

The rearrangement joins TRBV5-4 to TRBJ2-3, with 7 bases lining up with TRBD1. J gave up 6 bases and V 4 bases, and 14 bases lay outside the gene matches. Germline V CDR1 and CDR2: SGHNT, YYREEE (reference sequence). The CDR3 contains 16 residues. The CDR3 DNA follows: TGTGCCAGCAGCGACAAAAGACAGGGAATCTCGGATACGCAGTATTTT. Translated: CASSDKRQGISDTQYF.

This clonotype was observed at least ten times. CDR3: CASSLRGPRSTDTQYF. The CDR3 nucleotides are TGTGCCAGCAGTTTAAGGGGGCCGCGGAGCACAGATACGCAGTATTTT. The chain couples TRBV12-3 or TRBV12-4 to TRBJ2-3, with 7 bases identical to TRBD1. V was clipped by 2 bases and J by 0 bases; unmatched bases: 5. The CDR3 sequence is 16 residues long.

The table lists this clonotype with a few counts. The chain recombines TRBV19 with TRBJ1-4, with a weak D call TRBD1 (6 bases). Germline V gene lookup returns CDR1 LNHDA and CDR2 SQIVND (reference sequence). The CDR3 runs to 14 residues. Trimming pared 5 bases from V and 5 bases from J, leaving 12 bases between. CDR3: CASSLEGGNEKLFF. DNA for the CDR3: TGTGCCAGTAGTCTGGAAGGGGGAAATGAAAAACTGTTTTTT.

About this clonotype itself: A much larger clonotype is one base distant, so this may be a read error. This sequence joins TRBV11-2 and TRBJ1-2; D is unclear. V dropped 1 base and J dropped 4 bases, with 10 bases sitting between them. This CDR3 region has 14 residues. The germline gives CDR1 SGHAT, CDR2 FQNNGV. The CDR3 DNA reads TGTGCCAGCAGCTTAGTCCCCTGGGTCTATGGCTACACCTTC. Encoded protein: CASSLVPWVYGYTF.

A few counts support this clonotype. The CDR3 coding sequence is TGTGCCAGCAGCTTAGGAAAGGGGTCGGTCGTCGACGAGCAGTACTTC. Residues: CASSLGKGSVVDEQYF. This sequence joins TRBV7-9 and TRBJ2-7; TRBD1 is a possible D gene (5 bases). V gave up 1 base and J gave up 5 bases, with 18 bases separating them. Germline CDR1 is SEHNR and CDR2 is FQNEAQ (reference sequence). The CDR3 is 16 residues long.

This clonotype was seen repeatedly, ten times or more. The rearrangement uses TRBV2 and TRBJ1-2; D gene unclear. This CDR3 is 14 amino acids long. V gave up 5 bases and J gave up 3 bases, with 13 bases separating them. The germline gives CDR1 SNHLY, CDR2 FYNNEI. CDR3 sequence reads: CASSQDTQDYGYTF. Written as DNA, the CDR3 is TGTGCCAGCAGTCAGGATACCCAGGACTATGGCTACACCTTC.

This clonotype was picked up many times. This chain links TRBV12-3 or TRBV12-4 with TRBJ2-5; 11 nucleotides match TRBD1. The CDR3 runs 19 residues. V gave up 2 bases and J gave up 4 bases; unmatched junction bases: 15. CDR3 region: CASSLPRTGGEDSGETQYF. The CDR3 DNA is TGTGCCAGCAGTTTACCCCGGACAGGGGGCGAAGATAGTGGAGAGACCCAGTACTTC.

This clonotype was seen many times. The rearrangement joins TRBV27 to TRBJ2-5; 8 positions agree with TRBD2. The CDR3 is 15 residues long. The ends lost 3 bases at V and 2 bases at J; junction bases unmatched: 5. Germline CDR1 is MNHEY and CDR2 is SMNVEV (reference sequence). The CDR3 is CASSFGGGTQETQYF. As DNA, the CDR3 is TGTGCCAGCAGTTTCGGCGGGGGGACACAAGAGACCCAGTACTTC.

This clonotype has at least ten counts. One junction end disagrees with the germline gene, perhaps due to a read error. CDR3 protein: CASCDTTGANVLTF. Written as DNA, the CDR3 is TGTGCCAGCTGTGACACCACAGGGGCCAACGTCCTGACTTTC. The rearrangement links TRBV2 to TRBJ2-6; the D is unclear. The CDR3 contains 14 residues. CDR1 and CDR2 (germline): SNHLY, FYNNEI.

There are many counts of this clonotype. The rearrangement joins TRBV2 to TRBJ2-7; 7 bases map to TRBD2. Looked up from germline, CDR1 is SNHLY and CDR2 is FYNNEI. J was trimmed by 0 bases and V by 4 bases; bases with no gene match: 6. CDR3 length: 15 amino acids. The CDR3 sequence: CASSVSREGSYEQYF. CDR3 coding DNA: TGTGCCAGCAGTGTTTCCAGGGAGGGCTCCTACGAGCAGTACTTC.

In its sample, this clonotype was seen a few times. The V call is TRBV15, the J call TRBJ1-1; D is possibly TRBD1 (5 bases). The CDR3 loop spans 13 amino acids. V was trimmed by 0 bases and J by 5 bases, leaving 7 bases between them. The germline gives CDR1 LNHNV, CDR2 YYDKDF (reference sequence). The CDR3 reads CATSRDKGTEAFF. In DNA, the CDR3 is TGTGCCACCAGCAGAGATAAGGGGACTGAAGCTTTCTTT.

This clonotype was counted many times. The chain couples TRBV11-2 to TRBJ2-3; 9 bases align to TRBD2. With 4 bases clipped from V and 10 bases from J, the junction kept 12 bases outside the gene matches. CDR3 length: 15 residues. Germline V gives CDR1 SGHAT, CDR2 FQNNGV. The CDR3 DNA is TGTGCCAGCAGCTCATCCGGGACTAGCTCGGGTTCGCAGTATTTT. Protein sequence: CASSSSGTSSGSQYF.

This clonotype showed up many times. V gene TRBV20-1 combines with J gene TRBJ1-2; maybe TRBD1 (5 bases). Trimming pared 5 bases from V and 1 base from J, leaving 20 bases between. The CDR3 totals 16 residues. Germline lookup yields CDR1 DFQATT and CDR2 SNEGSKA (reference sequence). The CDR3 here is CSALRDGSFGNYGYTF. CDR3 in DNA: TGCAGTGCTTTACGGGACGGGTCGTTCGGTAACTATGGCTACACCTTC.

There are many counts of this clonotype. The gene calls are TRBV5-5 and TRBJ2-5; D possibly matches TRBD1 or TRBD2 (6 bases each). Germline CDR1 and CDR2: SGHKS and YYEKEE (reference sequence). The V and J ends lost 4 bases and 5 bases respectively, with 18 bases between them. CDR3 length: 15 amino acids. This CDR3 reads CASSIKGGSRETQYF. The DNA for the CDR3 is TGTGCCAGCAGCATCAAGGGGGGATCGAGGGAGACCCAGTACTTC.

The CDR3 region is CASRTSGGSITDTQYF. In DNA, the CDR3 is TGTGCCAGCAGGACCAGCGGCGGGAGCATAACAGATACGCAGTATTTT. The chain uses TRBV11-2 and TRBJ2-3, with 7 bases aligning to TRBD2. This CDR3 region has 16 residues. The V gene's germline CDR1 is SGHAT and CDR2 FQNNGV. The V gene end was trimmed by 6 bases and the J gene end by 3 bases; junction bases not matched to a gene: 12.